This T cell receptor (beta chain) was profiled in a study of control samples from healthy donors and cancer patients. V was clipped by 3 bases and J by 9 bases; unmatched bases: 14. The germline V gene has CDR1 MNHEY and CDR2 SMNVEV (reference sequence). The length of the CDR3 is 17 residues. The method was immunoSEQ multiplex PCR; TCRdb's version includes in-frame clones alone and lacks a portion of them. Here the sample spans about 170,000 clones, 80% to 95% being singletons. The clonotype was recovered from a woman aged 60-75 years in good health. Sequenced sample: blood. The V call is TRBV27, the J call TRBJ1-6; 7 nucleotides line up with TRBD1. CDR3 sequence (DNA): TGTGCCAGCAGTTTCTTGAACCGAGCAGGGGGTGGTTCACCCCTCCACTTT. Amino acid sequence: CASSFLNRAGGGSPLHF.